This record covers a single T cell receptor beta chain. Germline lookup yields CDR1 DFQATT and CDR2 SNEGSKA (reference sequence). Trimming pared 1 base from V and 0 bases from J, leaving 6 bases between. This CDR3 comprises 13 residues. This sample is part of a study of breast tumors, draining lymph nodes, adjacent tissues. From the multiplex PCR reads, TCRdb called clonotypes with MiXCR, one entry per CDR3 protein. The sample has roughly 110,000 distinct CDR3 sequences; approximately 28% are singletons. Samples came from axillary lymph nodes draining the breast cancer. Sample: axillary lymph node tissue. The chain combines TRBV20-1 with TRBJ1-1; D not resolved. The receptor comes from a female donor with breast cancer. Some clones in this sample may be carry-over from other donors' samples. DNA of the CDR3: TGCAGTGCTAGAGGTAGGCTGAACACTGAAGCTTTCTTT. It codes for CSARGRLNTEAFF.